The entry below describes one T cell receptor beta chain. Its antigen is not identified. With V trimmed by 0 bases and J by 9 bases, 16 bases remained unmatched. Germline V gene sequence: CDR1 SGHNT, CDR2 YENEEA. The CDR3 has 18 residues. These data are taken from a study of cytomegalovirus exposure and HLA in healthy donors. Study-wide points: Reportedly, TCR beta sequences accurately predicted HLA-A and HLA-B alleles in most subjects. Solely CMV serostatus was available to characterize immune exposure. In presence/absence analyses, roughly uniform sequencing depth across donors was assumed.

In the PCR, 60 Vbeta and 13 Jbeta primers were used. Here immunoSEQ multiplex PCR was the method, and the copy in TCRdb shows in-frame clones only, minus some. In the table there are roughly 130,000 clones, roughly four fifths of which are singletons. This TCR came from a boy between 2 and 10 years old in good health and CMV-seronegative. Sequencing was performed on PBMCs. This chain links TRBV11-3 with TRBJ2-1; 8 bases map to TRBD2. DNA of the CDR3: TGTGCCAGCAGCTTAGATCTCAGCGGGAGACATACGGTTGGTGAGCAGTTCTTC. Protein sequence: CASSLDLSGRHTVGEQFF.